Included here is one T cell receptor beta chain sequence, with context. Its target antigen remains unknown. Per-base quality was not reported, and no clone a single base away is much larger than it. TCR CDR3 regions were amplified from genomic DNA by multiplex PCR using the deep immunoSEQ assay. Extracted genomic DNA from each cell subset was spread evenly across all wells of several immunoSEQ 96-well plates, with each plate serving as a replicate. Each replicate PCR for sorted subsets received about 180 ng genomic DNA, equal to tens of thousands of T cell genomes. Purified libraries were measured with a Qubit 3.0 fluorometer, size-checked on a Bioanalyzer 2100, and measured again with the KAPA Library Quantification kit. A separate single-read 150-cycle Illumina NextSeq 550 flow cell was used to sequence each immunoSEQ 96-well plate. The paper's processing steps were these. Because the immunoSEQ output held only junctional sequences and lacked quality scores, the filtering could not match the filtering applied to full-length reads. Sequences were annotated with PyIR, a Python wrapper for IgBLAST v1.9, and V/J genes and CDR3 were assigned using IMGT germline references. Reads with weak V/J assignments (E-value above 1e-6), missing CDR3, stop codons, out-of-frame junctions, or ambiguous translated residues were removed. V3J clonotypes were defined as sequences sharing the same inferred V gene, J gene, and CDR3 amino acid sequence. Percentage overlap between repertoires was computed as shared unique clonotypes divided by the size of the smaller repertoire. Repertoire richness was assessed with RTK rarefaction, the Chao1 estimator, and Recon v2.1 estimates of unobserved clonotypes. Generation probabilities were computed with OLGA for all TCRbeta clonotypes obtained by the gDNA method from four donors. Entries here come from immuneACCESS through TCRdb and include only in-frame sequences with V and J called. Some clones fail to appear in such tables; in the studies checked, an unresolved V gene covers under half of the shortfall, and the cause of the remainder is unknown. D and trimming were read from the DNA, whereas the V and J calls and clone size are those reported in that table. The sample table holds some 79,000 clones, of which under 65% were seen once. The leading ten clones occupy about 51% of the sample.

These data come from a study of shared clonotypes between healthy human individuals (dated by TCRdb to 2020 to 2021). Study-wide context: The cohort comprised a couple of women and a few men aged 18 to 49 years. For each donor, three plates each were used for CD4 naive and CD4 memory, two plates were used for CD8 naive, and one plate was used for CD8 memory. To estimate repertoire size and how much clonotypes are shared between individuals, the study performed deep sequencing of blood TCR repertoires from about 5 healthy adults. To increase sequencing depth and limit assay-specific biases, different laboratories used diverse techniques to prepare libraries and sequence TCR repertoires. Each donor's leukapheresis produced roughly between about 0.85 and 10 billion PBMCs. Points the paper makes about the study in general: Even with the large sequencing depth, rarefaction of the sorted-subset datasets indicated that sequencing was incomplete. Naive subsets generally had larger estimated clonotype richness than memory subsets did. Only blood was sampled, and tissue TCR repertoires likely differ from those in blood. Clonotypes shared by all four sorted-subset donors showed higher generation probabilities than non-shared clonotypes. Because the study included only a small number of donors, the genetic and exposure-history diversity represented was limited. Pairwise subsampling indicated that sequencing depth was expected to affect the degree of clonotype sharing among donors. When a few donors were compared, the shared fraction of clonotypes was about 5% for naive CD4, over 3% for naive CD8, 2.3% for memory CD4, and 0.4% for memory CD8.

The CDR3 contains 16 residues, cysteine and phenylalanine counted. The DNA shown is the 48-base CDR3, in frame from base 1. At the junction V is shortened by 1 base and J by 0 bases, with 12 bases in between. The germline V gene gives CDR1 as MNHNS and CDR2 as SASEGT. The donors were healthy, HIV-negative adults with no recently reported acute infections or vaccinations. Only Caucasian adults living in Nashville, Tennessee, USA were represented among the donors. CD8 memory samples consisted of magnetically selected CD45RO+ cells combined with CCR7-negative CD45RA+ effector memory (TemRA) cells. After blood collection by leukapheresis, PBMCs were isolated using Ficoll-Histopaque density gradient centrifugation and then cryopreserved in the vapor phase of liquid nitrogen. Analytical flow cytometry was used to check the purity and quantity of each magnetically sorted T cell population. Genomic DNA was isolated from every sorted fraction and measured by UV absorbance on a Nanodrop 2000c.

The sequence came from a man in his thirties or forties in good health. The sequencing sample was made of memory CD8+ T cells sorted from blood. The sample's cell subset or site label, decoded: CD45RO+ cells pooled with CCR7-negative TemRA cells. The chain is encoded by TRBV6-1 joined to TRBJ1-2; TRBD1 might be the D gene, on 5 matching bases. The nucleotide sequence reads as follows: TGTGCCAGCAGTGAAGGTAGGGGCCGGACTAACTATGGCTACACCTTC. The resulting protein is CASSEGRGRTNYGYTF.